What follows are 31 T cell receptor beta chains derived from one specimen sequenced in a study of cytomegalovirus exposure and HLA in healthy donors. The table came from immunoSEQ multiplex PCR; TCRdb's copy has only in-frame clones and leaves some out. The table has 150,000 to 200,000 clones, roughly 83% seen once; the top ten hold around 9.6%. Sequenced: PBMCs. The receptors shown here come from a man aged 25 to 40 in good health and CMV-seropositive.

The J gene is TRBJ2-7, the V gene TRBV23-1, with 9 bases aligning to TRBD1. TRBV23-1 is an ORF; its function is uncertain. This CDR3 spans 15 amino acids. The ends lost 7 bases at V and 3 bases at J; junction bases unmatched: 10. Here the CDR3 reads CASINWDRENYEQYF. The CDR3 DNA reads TGCGCCAGCATAAATTGGGACAGGGAAAACTACGAGCAGTACTTC.

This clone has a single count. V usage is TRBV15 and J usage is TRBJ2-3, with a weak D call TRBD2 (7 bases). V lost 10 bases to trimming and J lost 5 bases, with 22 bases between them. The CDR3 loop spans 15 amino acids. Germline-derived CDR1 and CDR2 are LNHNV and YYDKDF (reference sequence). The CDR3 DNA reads TGTGCCATCAAGCGGGGCGGGATAGGGGGAGATACGCAGTATTTT. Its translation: CAIKRGGIGGDTQYF.

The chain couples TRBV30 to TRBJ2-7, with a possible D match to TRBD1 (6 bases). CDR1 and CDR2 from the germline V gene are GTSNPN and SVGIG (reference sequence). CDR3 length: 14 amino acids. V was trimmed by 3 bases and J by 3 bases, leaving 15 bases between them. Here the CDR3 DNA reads TGTGCCTGGAGCAACCAGGACAGATTCTACGAGCAGTACTTC. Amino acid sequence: CAWSNQDRFYEQYF.

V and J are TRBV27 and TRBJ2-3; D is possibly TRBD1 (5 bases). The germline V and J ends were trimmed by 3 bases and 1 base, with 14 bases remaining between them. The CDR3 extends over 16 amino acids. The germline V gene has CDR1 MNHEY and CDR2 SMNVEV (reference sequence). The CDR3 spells CASSLLREPGTDTQYF. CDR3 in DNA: TGTGCCAGCAGTTTGCTCAGGGAACCGGGCACAGATACGCAGTATTTT.

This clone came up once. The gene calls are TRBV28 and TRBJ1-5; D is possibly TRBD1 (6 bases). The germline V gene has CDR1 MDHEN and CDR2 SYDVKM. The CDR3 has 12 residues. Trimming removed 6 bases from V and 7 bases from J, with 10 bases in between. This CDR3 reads CASRFTGQPQHF. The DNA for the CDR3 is TGTGCCAGCAGGTTCACAGGGCAGCCCCAGCATTTT.

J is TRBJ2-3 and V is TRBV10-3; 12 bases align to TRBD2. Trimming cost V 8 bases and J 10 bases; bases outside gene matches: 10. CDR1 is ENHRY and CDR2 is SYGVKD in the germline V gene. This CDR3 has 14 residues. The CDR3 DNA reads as TGTGCCATCCGGTCTAGCGGGAGGGCCACGGCGCAGTATTTT. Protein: CAIRSSGRATAQYF.

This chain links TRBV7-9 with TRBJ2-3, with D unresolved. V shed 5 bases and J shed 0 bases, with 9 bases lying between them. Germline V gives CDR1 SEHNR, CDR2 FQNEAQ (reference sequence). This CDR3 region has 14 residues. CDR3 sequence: CASSAEPSTDTQYF. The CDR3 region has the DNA TGTGCCAGCAGCGCGGAGCCGAGCACAGATACGCAGTATTTT.

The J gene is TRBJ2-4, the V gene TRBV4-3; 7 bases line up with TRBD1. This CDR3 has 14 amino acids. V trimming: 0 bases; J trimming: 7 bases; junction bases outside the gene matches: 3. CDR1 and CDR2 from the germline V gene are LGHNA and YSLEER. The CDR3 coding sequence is TGCGCCAGCAGCCAAGAAAGGGGGCTTAACATTCAGTACTTC. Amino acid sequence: CASSQERGLNIQYF.

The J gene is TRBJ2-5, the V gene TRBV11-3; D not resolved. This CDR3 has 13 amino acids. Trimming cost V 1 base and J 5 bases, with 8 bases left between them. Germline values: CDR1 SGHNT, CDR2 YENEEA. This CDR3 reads CASSLARMETQYF. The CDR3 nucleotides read TGTGCCAGCAGCTTAGCTAGGATGGAGACCCAGTACTTC. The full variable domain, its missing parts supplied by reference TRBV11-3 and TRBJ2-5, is EAGVVQSPRYKIIEKKQPVAFWCNPISGHNTLYWYLQNLGQGPELLIRYENEEAVDDSQLPKDRFSAERLKGVDSTLKIQPAELGDSAVYLCASSLARMETQYFGPGTRLLVL.

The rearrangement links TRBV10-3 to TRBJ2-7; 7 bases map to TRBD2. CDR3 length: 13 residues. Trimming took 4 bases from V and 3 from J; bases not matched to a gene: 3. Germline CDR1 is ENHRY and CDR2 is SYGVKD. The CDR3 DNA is TGTGCCATCAGTGGAAGGACTAGCTACGAGCAGTACTTC. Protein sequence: CAISGRTSYEQYF.

The CDR3 region is CATSQGQGAYEQYF. CDR3 sequence (DNA): TGTGCCACCTCGCAGGGACAGGGGGCCTACGAGCAGTACTTC. The genes are TRBV19 and TRBJ2-7, with TRBD1 identical over 11 bases. CDR1 LNHDA and CDR2 SQIVND come from the germline V gene (reference sequence). J was trimmed by 2 bases and V by 10 bases; bases with no gene match: 7. This CDR3 spans 14 amino acids.

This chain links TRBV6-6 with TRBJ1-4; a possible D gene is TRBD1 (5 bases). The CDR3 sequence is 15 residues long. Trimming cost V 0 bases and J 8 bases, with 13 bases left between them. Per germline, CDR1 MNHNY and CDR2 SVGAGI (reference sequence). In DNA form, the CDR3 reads TGTGCCAGCAGTTACTCCCAGGGAGGGAGGGAAAAACTGTTTTTT. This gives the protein CASSYSQGGREKLFF.

CDR3 coding DNA: TGTGCCAGCTCCCTCGGGACTAGCGCCTCCTACGAGCAGTACTTC. It encodes CASSLGTSASYEQYF. J is TRBJ2-7 and V is TRBV18; 10 bases are shared with TRBD2. CDR3 size: 15 residues. V gave up 6 bases and J gave up 0 bases; unmatched junction bases: 5. Germline V gene sequence: CDR1 KGHSH, CDR2 LQKENI.

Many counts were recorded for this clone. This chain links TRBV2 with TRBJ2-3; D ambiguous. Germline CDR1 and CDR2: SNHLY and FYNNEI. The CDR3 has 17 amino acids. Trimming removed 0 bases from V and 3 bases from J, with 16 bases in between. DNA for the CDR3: TGTGCCAGCAGTGAAGCAGGAATTCGGTGGCGGACAGATACGCAGTATTTT. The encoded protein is CASSEAGIRWRTDTQYF.

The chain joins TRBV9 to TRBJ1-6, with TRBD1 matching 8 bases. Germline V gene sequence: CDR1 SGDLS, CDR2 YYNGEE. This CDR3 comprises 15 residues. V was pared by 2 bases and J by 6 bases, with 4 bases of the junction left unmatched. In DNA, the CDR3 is TGTGCCAGCAGCGTGACAGGGGCGTCTAATTCACCCCTCCACTTT. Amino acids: CASSVTGASNSPLHF.

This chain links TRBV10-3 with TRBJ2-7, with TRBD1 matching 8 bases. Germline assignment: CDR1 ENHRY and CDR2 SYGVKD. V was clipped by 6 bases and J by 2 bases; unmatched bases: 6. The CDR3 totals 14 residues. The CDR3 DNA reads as TGTGCCATCAGATCGGGACAGGATACCTACGAGCAGTACTTC. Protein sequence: CAIRSGQDTYEQYF.

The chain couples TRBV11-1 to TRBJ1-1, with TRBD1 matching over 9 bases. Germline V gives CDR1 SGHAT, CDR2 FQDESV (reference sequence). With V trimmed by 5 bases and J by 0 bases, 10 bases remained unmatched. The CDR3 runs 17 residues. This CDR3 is CASSPGQGRGMNTEAFF. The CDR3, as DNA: TGTGCCAGCAGCCCCGGACAGGGGAGAGGCATGAACACTGAAGCTTTCTTT.

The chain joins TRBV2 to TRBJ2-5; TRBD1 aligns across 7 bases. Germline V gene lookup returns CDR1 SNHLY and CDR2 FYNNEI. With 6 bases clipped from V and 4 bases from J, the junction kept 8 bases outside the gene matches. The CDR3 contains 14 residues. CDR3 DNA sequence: TGTGCCAGCAGCCGACAGGGTATCGGAGAGACCCAGTACTTC. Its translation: CASSRQGIGETQYF.

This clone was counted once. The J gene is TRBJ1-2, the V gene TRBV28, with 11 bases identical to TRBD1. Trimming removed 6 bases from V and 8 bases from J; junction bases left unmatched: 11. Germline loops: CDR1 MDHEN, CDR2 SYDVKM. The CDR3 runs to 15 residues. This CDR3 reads CASRPPGQGVEGYTF. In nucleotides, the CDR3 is TGTGCCAGCAGACCGCCGGGACAGGGGGTAGAGGGCTACACCTTC.

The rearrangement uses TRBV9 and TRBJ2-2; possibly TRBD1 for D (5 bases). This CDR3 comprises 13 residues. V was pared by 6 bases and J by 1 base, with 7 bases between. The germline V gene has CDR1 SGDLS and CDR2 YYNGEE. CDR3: CASNRGNTGELFF. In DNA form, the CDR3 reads TGTGCCAGCAATAGGGGGAACACCGGGGAGCTGTTTTTT.

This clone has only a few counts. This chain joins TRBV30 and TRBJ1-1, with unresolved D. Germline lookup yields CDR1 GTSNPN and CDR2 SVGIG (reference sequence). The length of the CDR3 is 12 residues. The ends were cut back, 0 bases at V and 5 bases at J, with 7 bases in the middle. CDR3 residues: CAWSVRETEAFF. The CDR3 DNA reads TGTGCCTGGAGTGTACGGGAGACTGAAGCTTTCTTT.

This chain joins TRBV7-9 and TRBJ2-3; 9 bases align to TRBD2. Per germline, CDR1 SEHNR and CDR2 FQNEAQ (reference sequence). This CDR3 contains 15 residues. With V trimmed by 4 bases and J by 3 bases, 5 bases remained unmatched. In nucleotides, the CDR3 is TGTGCCAGCAGCTGGCTAGCGGGACGGACAGATACGCAGTATTTT. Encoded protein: CASSWLAGRTDTQYF. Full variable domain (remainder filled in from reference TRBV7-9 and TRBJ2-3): DTGVSQNPRHKITKRGQNVTFRCDPISEHNRLYWYRQTLGQGPEFLTYFQNEAQLEKSRLLSDRFSAERPKGSFSTLEIQRTEQGDSAMYLCASSWLAGRTDTQYFGPGTRLTVL.

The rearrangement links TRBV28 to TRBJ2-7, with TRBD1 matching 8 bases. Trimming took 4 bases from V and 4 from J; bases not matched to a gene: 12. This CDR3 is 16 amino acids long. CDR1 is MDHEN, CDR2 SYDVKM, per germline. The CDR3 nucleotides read TGTGCCAGCAGTTATACCCCCCGGACAGGGAGGTACGAGCAGTACTTC. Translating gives CASSYTPRTGRYEQYF.

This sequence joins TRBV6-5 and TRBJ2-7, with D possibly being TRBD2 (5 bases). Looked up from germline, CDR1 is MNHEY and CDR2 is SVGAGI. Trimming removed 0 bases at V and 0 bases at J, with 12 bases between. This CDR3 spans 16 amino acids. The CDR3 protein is CASSYSFSGISYEQYF. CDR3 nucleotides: TGTGCCAGCAGTTACTCTTTCTCGGGGATCTCCTACGAGCAGTACTTC.

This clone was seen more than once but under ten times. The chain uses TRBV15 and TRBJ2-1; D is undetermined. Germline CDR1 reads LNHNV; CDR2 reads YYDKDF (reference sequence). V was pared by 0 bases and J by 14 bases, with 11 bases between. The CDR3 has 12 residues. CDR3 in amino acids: CATSRDLGTEFF. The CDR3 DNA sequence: TGTGCCACCAGCAGAGATCTTGGCACAGAGTTCTTC. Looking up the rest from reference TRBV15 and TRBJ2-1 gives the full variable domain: DAMVIQNPRYQVTQFGKPVTLSCSQTLNHNVMYWYQQKSSQAPKLLFHYYDKDFNNEADTPDNFQSRRPNTSFCFLDIRSPGLGDTAMYLCATSRDLGTEFFGPGTRLTVL.

CDR3 DNA: TGCGCCAGCAGCCCCTGGACAGGGGGCTACGAGCAGTACTTC. Its protein product is CASSPWTGGYEQYF. V gene TRBV4-3 combines with J gene TRBJ2-7, with TRBD1 identical over 10 bases. The CDR3 loop spans 14 amino acids. CDR1 is LGHNA, CDR2 YSLEER, per germline. With V trimmed by 4 bases and J by 3 bases, 3 bases remained unmatched.

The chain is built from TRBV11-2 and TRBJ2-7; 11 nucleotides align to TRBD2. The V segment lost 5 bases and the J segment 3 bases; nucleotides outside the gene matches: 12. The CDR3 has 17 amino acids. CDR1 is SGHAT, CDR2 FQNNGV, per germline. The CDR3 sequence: CASSPGGTSGGSYEQYF. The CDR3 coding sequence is TGTGCCAGCAGCCCCGGGGGTACTAGCGGGGGAAGCTACGAGCAGTACTTC.

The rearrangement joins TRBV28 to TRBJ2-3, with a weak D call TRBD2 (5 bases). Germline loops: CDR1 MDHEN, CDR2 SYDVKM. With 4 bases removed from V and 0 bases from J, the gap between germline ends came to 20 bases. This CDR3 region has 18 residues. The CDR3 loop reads CASSSLRPWELSTDTQYF. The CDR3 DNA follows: TGTGCCAGCAGTTCATTACGGCCGTGGGAGCTTAGCACAGATACGCAGTATTTT.

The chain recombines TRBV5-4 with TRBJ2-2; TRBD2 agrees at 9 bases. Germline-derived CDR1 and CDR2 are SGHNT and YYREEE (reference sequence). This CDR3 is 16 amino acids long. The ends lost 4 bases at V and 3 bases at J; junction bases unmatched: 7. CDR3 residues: CASSRRGGVDTGELFF. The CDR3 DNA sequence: TGTGCCAGCAGCCGACGCGGGGGGGTGGACACCGGGGAGCTGTTTTTT.

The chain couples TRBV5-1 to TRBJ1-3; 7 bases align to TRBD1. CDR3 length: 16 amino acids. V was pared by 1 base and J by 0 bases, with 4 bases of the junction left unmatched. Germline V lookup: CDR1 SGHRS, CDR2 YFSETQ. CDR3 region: CASSLTGQSSGNTIYF. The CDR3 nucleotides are TGCGCCAGCAGCTTGACGGGACAGTCCTCTGGAAACACCATATATTTT.

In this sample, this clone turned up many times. CDR3 bases: TGTGCCACCAGCAGAGATTCGGGGTCTGGGGCCAACGTCCTGACTTTC. Residues: CATSRDSGSGANVLTF. The chain carries TRBV15 and TRBJ2-6; tentatively, D is TRBD2 (5 bases). The CDR3 runs to 16 residues. V dropped 0 bases and J dropped 1 base, with 7 bases sitting between them. The germline V gene has CDR1 LNHNV and CDR2 YYDKDF (reference sequence). Full variable domain (outside the CDR3, taken from reference TRBV15 and TRBJ2-6): DAMVIQNPRYQVTQFGKPVTLSCSQTLNHNVMYWYQQKSSQAPKLLFHYYDKDFNNEADTPDNFQSRRPNTSFCFLDIRSPGLGDTAMYLCATSRDSGSGANVLTFGAGSRLTVL.